This record concerns one T cell receptor (beta chain) sequence. Its antigen is not known. The identical CDR3 is also encoded by other nucleotide sequences in the sample. Data came from immunoSEQ multiplex PCR; TCRdb stores just in-frame clones and leaves some out. The sample shows 550,000 to 850,000 clones, 74% of them seen only once. This CDR3 spans 13 amino acids. Trimming cost V 4 bases and J 4 bases; bases outside gene matches: 1. Germline V lookup: CDR1 SGHTA, CDR2 FQGNSA. The sample comes from a study of shared clonotypes between healthy human individuals. At the level of the study: Donors had three CD4 naive, three CD4 memory, two CD8 naive and one CD8 memory plate apiece. Study findings and constraints: Sorted-subset sequencing was shown by rarefaction to be incomplete despite large depth. How much donors shared clonotypes was expected to be affected by sequencing depth.

The chain has TRBV7-2 and TRBJ1-3, with 7 bases fitting TRBD1. The sequencing input was memory CD4+ T cells sorted from blood. As to subset: CD45RA-negative fraction. This clonotype was obtained from a woman under 40 in good health. The CDR3 is CASSSGQGNTIYF. The CDR3 DNA sequence: TGTGCCAGCAGCTCGGGACAGGGAAACACCATATATTTT. The full variable domain, rest sourced from reference TRBV7-2 and TRBJ1-3, is GAGVSQSPSNKVTEKGKDVELRCDPISGHTALYWYRQSLGQGLEFLIYFQGNSAPDKSGLPSDRFSAERTGGSVSTLTIQRTQQEDSAVYLCASSSGQGNTIYFGEGSWLTVV.